Below are 21 T cell receptor beta chains sequenced from a single sample in a study of Ad26.COV2.S vaccination and SARS-CoV-2 variants (dated by TCRdb to the early 2020s). Per the publication, the treatment or condition label means: 19 received Ad26.COV2.S at low or high dose, single or two shots; a few received placebo; per-sample allocation not given. For vaccine and placebo recipients, repertoires were sequenced using samples collected on day 63 after the first injection. The library was built by means of the immunoSEQ multiplex PCR assay. The table was pulled from immuneACCESS by TCRdb, which kept in-frame rearrangements only. Such tables lose some clones; where checked, under half of the loss comes from unresolved V genes, and the rest has no known cause. The sample includes over 300,000 clones, with 83% observed a single time. Jointly, the top ten make up more than 7% of the sample. Sample: peripheral blood, taken in a trial of Ad26.COV2.S vaccine versus placebo. The receptors stem from a person aged 18-60 years who received the Ad26.COV2.S COVID-19 vaccine or a placebo.

This chain links TRBV13 with TRBJ1-1; weak D call: TRBD1 (6 bases). Germline V gene lookup returns CDR1 PRHDT and CDR2 FYEKMQ (reference sequence). The CDR3 sequence is 15 residues long. V lost 5 bases to trimming and J lost 0 bases, with 13 bases between them. Here the CDR3 DNA reads TGTGCCAGCAGCCCCCCAGGGGTAATGAACACTGAAGCTTTCTTT. It codes for CASSPPGVMNTEAFF.

This chain uses TRBV7-3 with TRBJ2-1, with 8 bases fitting TRBD2. Per the germline V gene, CDR1 is SGHTA and CDR2 is FQGTGA. J lost 4 bases, V lost 2 bases, and 4 bases had no gene match. The CDR3 is 15 residues long. The CDR3 bases are TGTGCCAGCAGCTTAGGAGCGGGAGTATACAATGAGCAGTTCTTC. This translates into CASSLGAGVYNEQFF.

The gene calls are TRBV7-3 and TRBJ2-3; TRBD2 matches at 10 bases. V lost 5 bases, J lost 4 bases, and 9 bases stayed unmatched. The germline CDR1 and CDR2 sequences are SGHTA and FQGTGA. The CDR3 has 16 amino acids. The CDR3 sequence: CASSLRSSGSADTQYF. CDR3 DNA: TGTGCCAGCAGCCTCCGGTCTAGCGGGAGTGCAGATACGCAGTATTTT. The full variable domain, completed using reference TRBV7-3 and TRBJ2-3, is GAGVSQTPSNKVTEKGKYVELRCDPISGHTALYWYRQSLGQGPEFLIYFQGTGAADDSGLPNDRFFAVRPEGSVSTLKIQRTERGDSAVYLCASSLRSSGSADTQYFGPGTRLTVL.

The rearrangement uses TRBV2 and TRBJ1-1; 9 nucleotides agree with TRBD1. V lost 4 bases and J lost 5; bases outside the gene matches: 8. The length of the CDR3 is 15 residues. The germline gives CDR1 SNHLY, CDR2 FYNNEI. CDR3 region: CASSARTGGATEAFF. CDR3 nucleotides: TGTGCCAGCAGTGCCCGAACAGGGGGCGCAACTGAAGCTTTCTTT.

The CDR3 sequence is CASSLWAGGPGTQYF. The CDR3 bases are TGTGCCAGCAGCTTATGGGCAGGGGGGCCAGGGACCCAGTACTTC. This chain joins TRBV13 and TRBJ2-5; D possibly corresponds to TRBD1 (7 bases). Trimming pared 2 bases from V and 7 bases from J, leaving 17 bases between. The CDR3 is made up of 15 amino acids. In germline, CDR1 is PRHDT, CDR2 FYEKMQ (reference sequence).

The chain links TRBV11-2 to TRBJ2-1, with 8 bases fitting TRBD2. This CDR3 region has 13 residues. Germline trimming cut 4 bases from V and 10 bases from J; bases unmatched to any gene: 6. Germline CDR1 is SGHAT and CDR2 is FQNNGV. CDR3 loop: CASSSLRLAEQFF. The CDR3 nucleotides are TGTGCCAGCAGCTCGCTGAGACTAGCGGAGCAGTTCTTC.

This clone came up once. J is TRBJ1-1 and V is TRBV7-2; D is uncertain. V dropped 4 bases and J dropped 6 bases, with 18 bases sitting between them. Germline assignment: CDR1 SGHTA and CDR2 FQGNSA. The CDR3 covers 15 residues. In DNA, the CDR3 is TGTGCCAGCAGCTCGCGATCCCAGGTACGGGCTGAAGCTTTCTTT. The encoded protein is CASSSRSQVRAEAFF.

This clone was recorded a few times. V is TRBV7-9 and J is TRBJ1-5, with D unresolved. V was cut by 7 bases and J by 0 bases, with 10 bases left in between. There are 14 residues in the CDR3. Germline V gene sequence: CDR1 SEHNR, CDR2 FQNEAQ (reference sequence). The chain's CDR3 is CASTRLGSNQPQHF. The CDR3 DNA is TGTGCCAGCACCAGATTGGGTAGCAATCAGCCCCAGCATTTT.

The rearrangement uses TRBV30 and TRBJ2-1; either TRBD1 or TRBD2 may fit D (5 bases each). The CDR3 is made up of 17 amino acids. The V gene lost 1 base and the J gene lost 4 bases, with 20 bases spanning the gap. Germline CDR1 reads GTSNPN; CDR2 reads SVGIG (reference sequence). CDR3 coding DNA: TGTGCCTGGAGTGGCCCGGGGCCAACGGGATCTTACAATGAGCAGTTCTTC. Its translation: CAWSGPGPTGSYNEQFF.

In DNA, the CDR3 is TGTGCCAGCAGCCCAATGAGGGCTCTAGGATCCGAGCAGTACTTC. This gives the protein CASSPMRALGSEQYF. The J gene is TRBJ2-7, the V gene TRBV28; the D gene is possibly TRBD2 (5 bases). Trimming took 6 bases from V and 6 from J, leaving 21 bases between them. The CDR3 sequence is 15 residues long. The V gene's germline CDR1 is MDHEN and CDR2 SYDVKM.

This chain joins TRBV18 and TRBJ1-2; perhaps TRBD1 as D (5 bases). The CDR3 contains 15 residues. Germline V CDR1 and CDR2: KGHSH, LQKENI. V lost 0 bases and J 0 bases, leaving 8 bases between the germline ends. The CDR3 DNA reads TGTGCCAGCTCACCACCGACAGAAGCTAACTATGGCTACACCTTC. As protein: CASSPPTEANYGYTF. The entire variable domain, with the rest obtained from reference TRBV18 and TRBJ1-2, is as follows: NAGVMQNPRHLVRRRGQEARLRCSPMKGHSHVYWYRQLPEEGLKFMVYLQKENIIDESGMPKERFSAEFPKEGPSILRIQQVVRGDSAAYFCASSPPTEANYGYTFGSGTRLTVV.

The chain carries TRBV6-5 and TRBJ1-2; D ambiguous. Germline loops: CDR1 MNHEY, CDR2 SVGAGI. CDR3 size: 12 residues. Trimming pared 9 bases from V and 10 bases from J, leaving 18 bases between. The CDR3 DNA is TGTGCCAGTCGTCGAGCCGGGAGTTACTACACCTTC. Residues: CASRRAGSYYTF.

This sequence joins TRBV25-1 and TRBJ2-7; D is unresolved. Trimming pared 6 bases from V and 5 bases from J, leaving 14 bases between. Germline V gene lookup returns CDR1 MGHDK and CDR2 SYGVNS. The CDR3 runs 13 residues. The CDR3 region has the DNA TGTGCCAGCAGAGACGGCGGCCCCGACGAGCAGTACTTC. Its translation: CASRDGGPDEQYF.

The V call is TRBV7-6, the J call TRBJ1-1; D is unresolved. The ends were cut back, 1 base at V and 2 bases at J, with 5 bases in the middle. The CDR3 covers 13 residues. Germline V gives CDR1 SGHVS, CDR2 FNYEAQ. The CDR3 DNA sequence: TGTGCCAGCAGCTTAGGAGCAAACACTGAAGCTTTCTTT. This encodes CASSLGANTEAFF.

The DNA of the CDR3 is TGTGCCAGCAGAAGACTAGCCAAAAACATTCAGTACTTC. Protein: CASRRLAKNIQYF. The V and J genes are TRBV11-2 and TRBJ2-4; D uncertain. Trimming cost V 6 bases and J 0 bases, with 6 bases left between them. This CDR3 has 13 amino acids. Germline V gives CDR1 SGHAT, CDR2 FQNNGV. The full variable domain, completed using reference TRBV11-2 and TRBJ2-4, is EAGVAQSPRYKIIEKRQSVAFWCNPISGHATLYWYQQILGQGPKLLIQFQNNGVVDDSQLPKDRFSAERLKGVDSTLKIQPAKLEDSAVYLCASRRLAKNIQYFGAGTRLSVL.

The V and J genes are TRBV6-5 and TRBJ1-1, with D perhaps matching TRBD1 (6 bases). This CDR3 region has 13 residues. CDR1 is MNHEY, CDR2 SVGAGI, per germline. Trimming removed 8 bases from V and 4 bases from J, with 14 bases in between. This CDR3 reads CASQRGAATEAFF. Here the CDR3 DNA reads TGTGCCAGCCAAAGGGGGGCGGCCACTGAAGCTTTCTTT.

The V and J genes are TRBV19 and TRBJ2-7; 11 nucleotides agree with TRBD1. The CDR3 extends over 15 amino acids. CDR1 and CDR2 from the germline V gene are LNHDA and SQIVND (reference sequence). V shed 2 bases, J shed 6 bases, and the junction held 6 bases outside the gene matches. This CDR3 is CASSITGQGAPEQYF. Here the CDR3 DNA reads TGTGCCAGTAGTATAACAGGACAGGGGGCCCCCGAGCAGTACTTC.

This clone has only a few counts. Other DNA sequences in the same sample also yield this CDR3. This chain connects TRBV5-1 to TRBJ2-2; 8 bases are a match to TRBD2. This CDR3 contains 15 residues. Germline V gives CDR1 SGHRS, CDR2 YFSETQ. The V segment lost 4 bases and the J segment 0 bases; nucleotides outside the gene matches: 2. The CDR3 is CASSLGLANTGELFF. CDR3 bases: TGCGCCAGCAGCCTGGGACTAGCGAACACCGGGGAGCTGTTTTTT.

The chain couples TRBV7-9 to TRBJ2-3, with 7 bases aligning to TRBD2. Germline V lookup: CDR1 SEHNR, CDR2 FQNEAQ (reference sequence). The CDR3 loop spans 18 amino acids. V dropped 1 base and J dropped 0; count of bases not matched to a gene: 10. CDR3 in amino acids: CASSLGLSGDSSTDTQYF. The CDR3 DNA reads as TGTGCCAGCAGCTTAGGGTTAAGCGGGGACTCTAGCACAGATACGCAGTATTTT.

The chain recombines TRBV2 with TRBJ1-2; 7 nucleotides match TRBD1. Germline V gene sequence: CDR1 SNHLY, CDR2 FYNNEI. The CDR3 has 13 residues. The junction had 7 bases not matched to a gene; V was cut back by 6 bases and J by 6 bases. Here the CDR3 DNA reads TGTGCCAGCAGGGGGGAGGGACAGCATGGCTACACCTTC. This encodes CASRGEGQHGYTF.

The chain has TRBV30 and TRBJ2-7, with D possibly matching TRBD2 (5 bases). The CDR3 covers 14 residues. V dropped 3 bases and J dropped 0 bases, with 12 bases sitting between them. In germline, CDR1 is GTSNPN, CDR2 SVGIG (reference sequence). The CDR3 DNA follows: TGTGCCTGGAGCCACGGGGTGACCTCCTACGAGCAGTACTTC. Its protein product is CAWSHGVTSYEQYF. The entire variable domain, with the rest obtained from reference TRBV30 and TRBJ2-7, is as follows: SQTIHQWPATLVQPVGSPLSLECTVEGTSNPNLYWYRQAAGRGLQLLFYSVGIGQISSEVPQNLSASRPQDRQFILSSKKLLLSDSGFYLCAWSHGVTSYEQYFGPGTRLTVT.